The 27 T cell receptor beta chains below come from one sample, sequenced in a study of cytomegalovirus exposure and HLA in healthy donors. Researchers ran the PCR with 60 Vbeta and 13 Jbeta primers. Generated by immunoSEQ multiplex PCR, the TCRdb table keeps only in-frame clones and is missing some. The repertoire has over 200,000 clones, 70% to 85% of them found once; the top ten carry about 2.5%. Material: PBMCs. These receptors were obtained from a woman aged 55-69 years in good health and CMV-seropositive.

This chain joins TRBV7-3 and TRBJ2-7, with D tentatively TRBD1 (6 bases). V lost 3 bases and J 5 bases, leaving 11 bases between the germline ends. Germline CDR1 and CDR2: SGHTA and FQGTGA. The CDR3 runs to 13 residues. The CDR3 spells CASSLGASHEQYF. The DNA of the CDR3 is TGTGCCAGCAGCTTGGGGGCCAGTCACGAGCAGTACTTC.

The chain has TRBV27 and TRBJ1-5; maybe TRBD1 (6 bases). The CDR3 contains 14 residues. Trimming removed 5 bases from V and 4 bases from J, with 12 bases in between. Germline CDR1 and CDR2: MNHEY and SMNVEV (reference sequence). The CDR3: CASSLRTANQPQHF. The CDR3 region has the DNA TGTGCCAGCAGTCTCAGGACAGCAAATCAGCCCCAGCATTTT.

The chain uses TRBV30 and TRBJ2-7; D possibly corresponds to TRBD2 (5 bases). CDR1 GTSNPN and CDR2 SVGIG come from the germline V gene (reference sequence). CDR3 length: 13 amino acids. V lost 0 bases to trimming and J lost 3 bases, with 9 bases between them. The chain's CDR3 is CAWSVGNHYEQYF. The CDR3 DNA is TGTGCCTGGAGTGTCGGGAATCACTACGAGCAGTACTTC.

The CDR3 region has the DNA TGTGCCAGCAGCAGTCGGACAGGGAGGCCCAATGAGCAGTTCTTC. Its translation: CASSSRTGRPNEQFF. This chain connects TRBV7-2 to TRBJ2-1; 8 positions agree with TRBD1. Germline V lookup: CDR1 SGHTA, CDR2 FQGNSA. J gave up 6 bases and V 5 bases, and 9 bases lay outside the gene matches. The CDR3 spans 15 residues.

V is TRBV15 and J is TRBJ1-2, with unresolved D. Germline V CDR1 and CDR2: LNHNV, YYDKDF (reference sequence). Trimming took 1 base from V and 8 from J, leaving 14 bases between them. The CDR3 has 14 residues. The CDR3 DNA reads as TGTGCCACCAGCAGAGGACGACTGGCTGGGGGCTACACCTTC. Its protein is CATSRGRLAGGYTF.

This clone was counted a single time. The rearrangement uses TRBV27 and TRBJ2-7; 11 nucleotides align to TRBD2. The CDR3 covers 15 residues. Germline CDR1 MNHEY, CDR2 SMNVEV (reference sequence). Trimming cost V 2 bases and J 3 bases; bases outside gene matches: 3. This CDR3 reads CASSLALAGVYEQYF. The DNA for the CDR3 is TGTGCCAGCAGTTTAGCACTAGCGGGAGTCTACGAGCAGTACTTC.

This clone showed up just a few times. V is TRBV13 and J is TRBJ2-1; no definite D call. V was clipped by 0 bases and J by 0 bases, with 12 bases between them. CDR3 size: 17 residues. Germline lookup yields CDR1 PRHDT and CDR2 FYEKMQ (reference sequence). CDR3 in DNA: TGTGCCAGCAGCTTAGGGCGTAGCTCCCGCTCCTACAATGAGCAGTTCTTC. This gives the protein CASSLGRSSRSYNEQFF.

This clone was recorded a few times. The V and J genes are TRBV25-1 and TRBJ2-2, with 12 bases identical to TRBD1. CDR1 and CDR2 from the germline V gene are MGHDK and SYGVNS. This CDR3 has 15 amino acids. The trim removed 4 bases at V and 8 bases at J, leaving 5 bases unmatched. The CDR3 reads CASSGGQGALGELFF. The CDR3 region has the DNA TGTGCCAGCAGTGGGGGACAGGGGGCTTTGGGGGAGCTGTTTTTT.

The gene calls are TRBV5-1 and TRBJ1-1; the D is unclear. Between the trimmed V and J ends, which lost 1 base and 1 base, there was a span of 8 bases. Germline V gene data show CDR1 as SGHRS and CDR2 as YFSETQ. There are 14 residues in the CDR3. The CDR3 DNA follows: TGCGCCAGCAGCTTGACAGCTCCGAACACTGAAGCTTTCTTT. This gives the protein CASSLTAPNTEAFF.

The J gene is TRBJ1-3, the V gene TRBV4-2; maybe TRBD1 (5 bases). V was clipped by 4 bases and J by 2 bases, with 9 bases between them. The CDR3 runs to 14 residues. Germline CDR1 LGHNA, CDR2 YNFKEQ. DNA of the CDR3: TGTGCCAGCAGCCCGGGGGGGGCTGGAAACACCATATATTTT. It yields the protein CASSPGGAGNTIYF.

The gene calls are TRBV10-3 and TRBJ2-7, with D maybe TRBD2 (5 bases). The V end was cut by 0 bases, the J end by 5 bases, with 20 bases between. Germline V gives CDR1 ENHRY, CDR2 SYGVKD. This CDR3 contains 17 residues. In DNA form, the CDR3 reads TGTGCCATCAGTGAGTCGCCCTTCCCGGGGTATCAGAACGAGCAGTACTTC. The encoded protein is CAISESPFPGYQNEQYF.

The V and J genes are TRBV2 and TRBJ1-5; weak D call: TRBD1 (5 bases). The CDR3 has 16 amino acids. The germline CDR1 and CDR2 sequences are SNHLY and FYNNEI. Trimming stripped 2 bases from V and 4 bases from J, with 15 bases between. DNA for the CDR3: TGTGCCAGCAGTGAATACGGGGGTAGGTCAAATCAGCCCCAGCATTTT. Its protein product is CASSEYGGRSNQPQHF.

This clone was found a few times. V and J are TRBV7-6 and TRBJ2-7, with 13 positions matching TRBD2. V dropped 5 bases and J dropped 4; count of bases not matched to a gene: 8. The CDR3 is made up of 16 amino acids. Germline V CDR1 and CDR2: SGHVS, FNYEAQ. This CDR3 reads CASSKEGLAGLYEQYF. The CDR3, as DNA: TGTGCCAGCAGCAAAGAGGGACTAGCGGGACTGTACGAGCAGTACTTC.

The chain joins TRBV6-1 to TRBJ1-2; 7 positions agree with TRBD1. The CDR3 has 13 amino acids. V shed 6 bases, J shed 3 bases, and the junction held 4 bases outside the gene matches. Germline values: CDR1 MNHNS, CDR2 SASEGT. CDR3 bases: TGTGCCAGCAGGGTAGGGGGCTACTATGGCTACACCTTC. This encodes CASRVGGYYGYTF.

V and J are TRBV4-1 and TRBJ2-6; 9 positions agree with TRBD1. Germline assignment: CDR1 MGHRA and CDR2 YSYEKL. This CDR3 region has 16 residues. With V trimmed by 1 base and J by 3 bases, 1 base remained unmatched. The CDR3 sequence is CASSQGTGVGANVLTF. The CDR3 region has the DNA TGCGCCAGCAGCCAAGGGACAGGGGTTGGGGCCAACGTCCTGACTTTC.

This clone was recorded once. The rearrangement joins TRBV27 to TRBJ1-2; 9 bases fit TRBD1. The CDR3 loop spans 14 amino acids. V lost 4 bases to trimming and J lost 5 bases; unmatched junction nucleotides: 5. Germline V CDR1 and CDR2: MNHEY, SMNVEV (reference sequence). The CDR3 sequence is CASSSQGARYGYTF. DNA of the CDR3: TGTGCCAGCAGTTCACAGGGGGCGAGGTATGGCTACACCTTC.

Here the CDR3 DNA reads TGTGCCAGCAGCGCAGGGACAGGGGTAACTGGGGCCAACGTCCTGACTTTC. As protein: CASSAGTGVTGANVLTF. The J gene is TRBJ2-6, the V gene TRBV4-2, with 10 bases lining up with TRBD1. The CDR3 is made up of 17 amino acids. Germline assignment: CDR1 LGHNA and CDR2 YNFKEQ. V shed 5 bases and J 2 bases; nucleotides not matched to a gene: 6.

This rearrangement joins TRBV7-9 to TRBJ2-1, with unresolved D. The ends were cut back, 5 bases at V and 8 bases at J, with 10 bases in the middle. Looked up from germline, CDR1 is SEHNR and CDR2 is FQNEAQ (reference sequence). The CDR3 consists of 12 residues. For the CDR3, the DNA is TGTGCCAGCAGCCCCCTAGTCGATGAGCAGTTCTTC. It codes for CASSPLVDEQFF.

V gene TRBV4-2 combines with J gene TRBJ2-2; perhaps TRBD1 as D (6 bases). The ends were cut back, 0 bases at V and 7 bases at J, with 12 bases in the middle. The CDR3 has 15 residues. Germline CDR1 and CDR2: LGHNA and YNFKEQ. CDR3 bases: TGTGCCAGCAGCCAAGATCACAGGGCGCACGGGGAGCTGTTTTTT. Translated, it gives CASSQDHRAHGELFF.

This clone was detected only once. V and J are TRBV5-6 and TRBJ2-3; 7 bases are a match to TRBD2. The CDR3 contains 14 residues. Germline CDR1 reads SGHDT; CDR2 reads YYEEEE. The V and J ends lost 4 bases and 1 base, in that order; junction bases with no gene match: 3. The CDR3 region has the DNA TGTGCCAGCAGCCCGGGGGGACGCACAGATACGCAGTATTTT. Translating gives CASSPGGRTDTQYF.

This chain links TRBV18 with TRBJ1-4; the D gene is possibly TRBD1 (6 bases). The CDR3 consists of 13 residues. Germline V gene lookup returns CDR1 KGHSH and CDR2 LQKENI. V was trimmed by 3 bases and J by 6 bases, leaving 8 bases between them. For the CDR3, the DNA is TGTGCCAGCTCACCGACAGGAGATGAAAAACTGTTTTTT. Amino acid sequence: CASSPTGDEKLFF.

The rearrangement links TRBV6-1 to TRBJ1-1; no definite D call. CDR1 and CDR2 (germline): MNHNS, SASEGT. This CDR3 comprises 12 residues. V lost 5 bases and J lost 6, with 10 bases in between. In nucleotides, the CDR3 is TGTGCCAGCAGTCGGAATGAGGCTGAAGCTTTCTTT. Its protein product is CASSRNEAEAFF.

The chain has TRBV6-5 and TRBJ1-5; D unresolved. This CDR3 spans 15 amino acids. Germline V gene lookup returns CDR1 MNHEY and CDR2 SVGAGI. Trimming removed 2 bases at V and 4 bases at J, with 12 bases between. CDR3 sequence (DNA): TGTGCCAGCAGTTACAGACGGGGAGCGAATCAGCCCCAGCATTTT. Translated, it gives CASSYRRGANQPQHF.

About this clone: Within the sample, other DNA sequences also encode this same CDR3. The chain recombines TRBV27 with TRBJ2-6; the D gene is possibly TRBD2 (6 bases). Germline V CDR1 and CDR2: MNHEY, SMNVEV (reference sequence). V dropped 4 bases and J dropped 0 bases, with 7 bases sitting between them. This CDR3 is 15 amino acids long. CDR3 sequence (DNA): TGTGCCAGCAGTTCCGGGGGCTCTGGGGCCAACGTCCTGACTTTC. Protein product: CASSSGGSGANVLTF.

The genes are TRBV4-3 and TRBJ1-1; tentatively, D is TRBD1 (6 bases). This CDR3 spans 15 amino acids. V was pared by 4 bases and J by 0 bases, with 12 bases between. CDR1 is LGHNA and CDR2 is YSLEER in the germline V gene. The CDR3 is CASSRGLGLNTEAFF. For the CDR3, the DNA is TGCGCCAGCAGCCGGGGGCTAGGATTGAACACTGAAGCTTTCTTT.

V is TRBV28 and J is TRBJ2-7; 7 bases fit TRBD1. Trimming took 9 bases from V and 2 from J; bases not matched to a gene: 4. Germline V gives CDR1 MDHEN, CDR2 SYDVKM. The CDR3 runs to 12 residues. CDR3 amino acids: CASQGQTYEQYF. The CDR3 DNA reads TGTGCCAGTCAGGGACAGACCTACGAGCAGTACTTC.

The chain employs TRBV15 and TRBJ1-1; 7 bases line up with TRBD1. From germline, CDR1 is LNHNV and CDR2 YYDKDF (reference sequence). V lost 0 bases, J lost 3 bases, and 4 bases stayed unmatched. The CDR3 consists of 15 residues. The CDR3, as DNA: TGTGCCACCAGCAGAGAAACAGGGGCTTACACTGAAGCTTTCTTT. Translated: CATSRETGAYTEAFF.